The 27 T cell receptor beta chains below were found in one sample sequenced in a study of cytomegalovirus exposure and HLA in healthy donors. It was with 60 Vbeta and 13 Jbeta primers that the PCR ran. Here immunoSEQ multiplex PCR was the method, and the copy in TCRdb shows in-frame clones only, minus some. The data hold 170,000 or so clones, with around 82% observed a single time. Sequenced input: PBMCs. The receptors here all came from a boy aged 2 to 10 in good health and CMV-seronegative.

A note on this clone: At the DNA level, this CDR3 is encoded by other sequences in the same sample as well. This chain connects TRBV9 to TRBJ2-3; unclear D gene. The germline gives CDR1 SGDLS, CDR2 YYNGEE. The V gene lost 2 bases and the J gene lost 1 base, with 5 bases spanning the gap. The CDR3 is 13 amino acids. This chain's CDR3 is CASSVQGTDTQYF. CDR3 bases: TGTGCCAGCAGCGTTCAGGGCACAGATACGCAGTATTTT.

Here the CDR3 reads CASSPRLTGPLADTQYF. The CDR3 nucleotides read TGCGCCAGCAGTCCCCGGCTAACAGGCCCTCTGGCAGATACGCAGTATTTT. This chain joins TRBV5-1 and TRBJ2-3, with D tentatively TRBD1 (5 bases). The CDR3 spans 17 residues. In germline, CDR1 is SGHRS, CDR2 YFSETQ. The V gene lost 5 bases and the J gene lost 4 bases, with 23 bases spanning the gap.

V gene TRBV5-1 combines with J gene TRBJ2-7; 11 bases are a match to TRBD1. J lost 5 bases, V lost 4 bases, and 11 bases had no gene match. This CDR3 is 16 amino acids long. Germline V lookup: CDR1 SGHRS, CDR2 YFSETQ. CDR3 amino acids: CASSPVGQGAIHEQYF. The CDR3 region has the DNA TGCGCCAGCAGCCCAGTTGGACAGGGGGCGATCCACGAGCAGTACTTC.

The CDR3 region has the DNA TGCGCCAGCTCCGGGAGGGGATCCTATGGCTACACCTTC. Encoded protein: CASSGRGSYGYTF. J is TRBJ1-2 and V is TRBV10-1, with D perhaps matching TRBD1 (5 bases). The CDR3 covers 13 residues. CDR1 and CDR2 (germline): WNHNN, SYGVQD (reference sequence). Deletions cut 8 bases from V and 4 bases from J, with 14 bases between.

This clone was counted between two and nine times. The CDR3: CASTSGGRNTEAFF. CDR3 nucleotides: TGTGCCAGCACCTCTGGAGGGAGGAACACTGAAGCTTTCTTT. The rearrangement joins TRBV14 to TRBJ1-1; no firm D call. V was trimmed by 7 bases and J by 1 base, leaving 13 bases between them. The CDR3 loop spans 14 amino acids. CDR1 and CDR2 (germline): SGHDN, FVKESK. Filled out from reference TRBV14 and TRBJ1-1, the complete variable domain reads EAGVTQFPSHSVIEKGQTVTLRCDPISGHDNLYWYRRVMGKEIKFLLHFVKESKQDESGMPNNRFLAERTGGTYSTLKVQPAELEDSGVYFCASTSGGRNTEAFFGQGTRLTVV.

A note on this clone: One end of the junction does not line up with germline, which may come from a read error. The chain combines TRBV5-1 with TRBJ2-7, with 9 nucleotides matching TRBD2. The germline V gene encodes CDR1 SGHRS and CDR2 YFSETQ. The CDR3 contains 16 residues. The CDR3 reads CASTLRAGGNLYEQYF. CDR3 nucleotides: TGCGCCAGCACCTTGAGAGCGGGAGGCAACCTTTACGAGCAGTACTTC.

This clone was counted only a few times. V gene TRBV7-9 combines with J gene TRBJ1-1, with D uncertain. CDR3 length: 12 amino acids. Trimming removed 5 bases at V and 1 base at J, with 5 bases between. CDR1 SEHNR and CDR2 FQNEAQ come from the germline V gene (reference sequence). This CDR3 is CASSGRNTEAFF. In DNA, the CDR3 is TGTGCCAGCAGCGGCAGGAACACTGAAGCTTTCTTT.

V is TRBV28 and J is TRBJ1-1, with D possibly matching TRBD1 (5 bases). The CDR3 is made up of 17 amino acids. CDR1 is MDHEN, CDR2 SYDVKM, per germline. Trimming removed 7 bases at V and 0 bases at J, with 21 bases between. DNA of the CDR3: TGTGCCAGCACCCCTGCGGCAGGGCTGAACTTGAACACTGAAGCTTTCTTT. Translated, it gives CASTPAAGLNLNTEAFF.

The V gene is TRBV5-4, the J gene TRBJ2-3; TRBD2 agrees at 11 bases. Losses at the gene ends were 4 bases for V and 6 bases for J; bases not matched to a gene: 10. CDR3 length equals 16 residues. Germline V CDR1 and CDR2: SGHNT, YYREEE (reference sequence). The CDR3 sequence is CASSPALAGVGDTQYF. DNA for the CDR3: TGTGCCAGCAGCCCCGCACTAGCGGGAGTAGGGGATACGCAGTATTTT.

The chain links TRBV7-9 to TRBJ1-4; D unresolved. The CDR3 has 16 residues. Germline V gene lookup returns CDR1 SEHNR and CDR2 FQNEAQ (reference sequence). The ends were cut back, 0 bases at V and 2 bases at J, with 10 bases in the middle. The CDR3 loop is CASSLAYRGTNEKLFF. As DNA, the CDR3 is TGTGCCAGCAGCTTAGCGTACCGGGGTACTAATGAAAAACTGTTTTTT.

This clone was counted once. The chain carries TRBV6-1 and TRBJ2-7; 8 bases map to TRBD2. Germline V CDR1 and CDR2: MNHNS, SASEGT. The length of the CDR3 is 15 residues. V trimming: 2 bases; J trimming: 4 bases; junction bases outside the gene matches: 7. The CDR3 region is CASSEQRERLYEQYF. As DNA, the CDR3 is TGTGCCAGCAGTGAACAGCGGGAGAGACTTTACGAGCAGTACTTC.

This chain links TRBV28 with TRBJ1-1; 9 bases fit TRBD1. V dropped 6 bases and J dropped 6; count of bases not matched to a gene: 14. CDR1 is MDHEN and CDR2 is SYDVKM in the germline V gene. The CDR3 runs to 16 residues. The CDR3 DNA reads as TGTGCCAGCAGAAAAAATCGGGGACAGGGTTATTCTGAAGCTTTCTTT. It encodes CASRKNRGQGYSEAFF.

The chain combines TRBV19 with TRBJ2-3; 10 bases match TRBD2. The V gene end was trimmed by 0 bases and the J gene end by 10 bases; junction bases not matched to a gene: 4. Germline V lookup: CDR1 LNHDA, CDR2 SQIVND (reference sequence). The CDR3 totals 14 residues. CDR3: CASSIERTSGAQYF. The CDR3 nucleotides are TGTGCCAGTAGTATAGAGCGGACTAGCGGAGCGCAGTATTTT.

The chain uses TRBV12-5 and TRBJ2-7; 8 bases agree with TRBD1. The CDR3 spans 15 residues. The germline gives CDR1 LGHNT, CDR2 FRNRAP. V shed 6 bases, J shed 6 bases, and the junction held 13 bases outside the gene matches. The CDR3 protein is CASGPGSTGGSEQYF. The DNA for the CDR3 is TGTGCTAGTGGCCCAGGGTCCACAGGGGGTAGCGAGCAGTACTTC.

The chain is built from TRBV19 and TRBJ1-5; 9 bases are shared with TRBD1. Per the germline V gene, CDR1 is LNHDA and CDR2 is SQIVND (reference sequence). The CDR3 has 15 residues. The V gene end was trimmed by 8 bases and the J gene end by 8 bases; junction bases not matched to a gene: 13. The CDR3 DNA reads as TGTGCCAGTGCCAAGGGACAGGGACAAGAGGAGCCCCAGCATTTT. It yields the protein CASAKGQGQEEPQHF. The entire variable domain, with the rest obtained from reference TRBV19 and TRBJ1-5, is as follows: DGGITQSPKYLFRKEGQNVTLSCEQNLNHDAMYWYRQDPGQGLRLIYYSQIVNDFQKGDIAEGYSVSREKKESFPLTVTSAQKNPTAFYLCASAKGQGQEEPQHFGDGTRLSIL.

The chain has TRBV9 and TRBJ2-1; a weak D match, TRBD2 (6 bases). V lost 3 bases, J lost 3 bases, and 22 bases lay in between. This CDR3 contains 18 residues. CDR1 is SGDLS, CDR2 YYNGEE, per germline. The CDR3 coding sequence is TGTGCCAGCAGCGCCCTCCCAACTAGCCCCCTCATCTACAATGAGCAGTTCTTC. Its protein product is CASSALPTSPLIYNEQFF.

The chain couples TRBV4-1 to TRBJ2-1; TRBD2 matches 9 bases. The CDR3 is made up of 16 amino acids. Germline-derived CDR1 and CDR2 are MGHRA and YSYEKL. Trimming at V came to 3 bases and at J to 5 bases, leaving 8 bases not matched to a gene. CDR3 bases: TGCGCCAGCAGCCATAGGGCGGGAGGGTTGAACAATGAGCAGTTCTTC. This encodes CASSHRAGGLNNEQFF.

Notes on this clone: At one end the junction does not follow the germline gene, possibly because of a read error. The rearrangement uses TRBV11-2 and TRBJ2-7; D perhaps matches TRBD1 (7 bases). The CDR3 totals 15 residues. CDR1 SGHAT and CDR2 FQNNGV come from the germline V gene. CDR3 residues: CASRLDRAGSYEQYF. The CDR3 region has the DNA TGTGCCAGCAGATTAGACAGGGCGGGGTCCTACGAGCAGTACTTC. Full variable domain (remainder filled in from reference TRBV11-2 and TRBJ2-7): EAGVAQSPRYKIIEKRQSVAFWCNPISGHATLYWYQQILGQGPKLLIQFQNNGVVDDSQLPKDRFSAERLKGVDSTLKIQPAKLEDSAVYLCASRLDRAGSYEQYFGPGTRLTVT.

DNA of the CDR3: TGTGCCAGCAGCTTAAACGGGAGGACAGAGACCCAGTACTTC. Residues: CASSLNGRTETQYF. J is TRBJ2-5 and V is TRBV11-2; 7 bases line up with TRBD2. The length of the CDR3 is 14 residues. V trimming: 2 bases; J trimming: 4 bases; junction bases outside the gene matches: 4. Per germline, CDR1 SGHAT and CDR2 FQNNGV.

V is TRBV9 and J is TRBJ2-1; 12 bases fit TRBD2. CDR3 length equals 16 residues. Germline V gives CDR1 SGDLS, CDR2 YYNGEE. V dropped 0 bases and J dropped 10; count of bases not matched to a gene: 8. The CDR3 spells CASSVASGRAYGEQFF. DNA for the CDR3: TGTGCCAGCAGCGTAGCTAGCGGGAGGGCCTACGGAGAGCAGTTCTTC.

This clone was observed a handful of times. The chain links TRBV6-5 to TRBJ1-1; 8 bases align to TRBD1. The V gene's germline CDR1 is MNHEY and CDR2 SVGAGI. J lost 4 bases, V lost 7 bases, and 11 bases had no gene match. This CDR3 spans 15 amino acids. This CDR3 is CASTRGGQGVTEAFF. DNA for the CDR3: TGTGCCAGCACCAGAGGCGGACAGGGTGTCACTGAAGCTTTCTTT.

This rearrangement joins TRBV27 to TRBJ1-5; TRBD1 matches 8 bases. Germline V gives CDR1 MNHEY, CDR2 SMNVEV (reference sequence). This CDR3 contains 15 residues. Trimming cost V 0 bases and J 7 bases; bases outside gene matches: 5. In DNA form, the CDR3 reads TGTGCCAGCAGTTTATCGCAGGGGGCAGAACAGCCCCAGCATTTT. Amino acids: CASSLSQGAEQPQHF.

V and J are TRBV7-6 and TRBJ2-7; TRBD1 might be the D (6 bases). The CDR3 totals 15 residues. The V gene's germline CDR1 is SGHVS and CDR2 FNYEAQ. The V and J ends lost 5 bases and 3 bases respectively, with 17 bases between them. The chain's CDR3 is CASSQGHSEIYEQYF. As DNA, the CDR3 is TGTGCCAGCAGCCAGGGACATAGCGAGATCTACGAGCAGTACTTC.

This clone has more than one count but fewer than ten. The V call is TRBV6-1, the J call TRBJ2-5; weak D call: TRBD2 (5 bases). Trimming removed 7 bases at V and 5 bases at J, with 14 bases between. The CDR3 is 13 amino acids. The germline gives CDR1 MNHNS, CDR2 SASEGT. Here the CDR3 reads CASTISVAETQYF. The DNA for the CDR3 is TGTGCCAGCACAATTTCGGTAGCGGAGACCCAGTACTTC.

J is TRBJ2-1 and V is TRBV5-1, with TRBD2 matching over 9 bases. Germline V gene sequence: CDR1 SGHRS, CDR2 YFSETQ. The V gene end was trimmed by 0 bases and the J gene end by 4 bases; junction bases not matched to a gene: 8. The CDR3 runs to 17 residues. CDR3: CASSLAPSGITYNEQFF. CDR3 bases: TGCGCCAGCAGCTTGGCCCCTAGCGGGATAACATACAATGAGCAGTTCTTC.

The CDR3, as DNA: TGTGCCAGCAGCCGTACGGGTGGAAACACCATATATTTT. This encodes CASSRTGGNTIYF. The rearrangement joins TRBV28 to TRBJ1-3; D uncertain. Per germline, CDR1 MDHEN and CDR2 SYDVKM. Trimming stripped 6 bases from V and 3 bases from J, with 9 bases between. The CDR3 has 13 residues.

The gene calls are TRBV7-6 and TRBJ1-5, with a possible D match to TRBD1 (5 bases). Germline-derived CDR1 and CDR2 are SGHVS and FNYEAQ. The CDR3 contains 14 residues. The V gene lost 1 base and the J gene lost 7 bases, with 11 bases spanning the gap. This chain's CDR3 is CASSLEGGGQPQHF. The CDR3 bases are TGTGCCAGCAGCTTAGAAGGTGGGGGGCAGCCCCAGCATTTT.